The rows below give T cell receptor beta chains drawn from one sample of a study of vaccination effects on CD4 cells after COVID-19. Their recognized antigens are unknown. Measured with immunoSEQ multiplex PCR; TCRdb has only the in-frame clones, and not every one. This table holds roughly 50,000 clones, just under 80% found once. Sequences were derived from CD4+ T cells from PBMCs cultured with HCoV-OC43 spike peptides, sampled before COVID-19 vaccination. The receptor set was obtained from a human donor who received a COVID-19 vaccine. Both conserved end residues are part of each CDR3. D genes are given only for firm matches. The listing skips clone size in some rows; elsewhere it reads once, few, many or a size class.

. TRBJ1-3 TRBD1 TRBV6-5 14 CATRGDTSGNTIYF TGTGCCACCAGGGGGGACACCTCTGGAAACACCATATATTTT
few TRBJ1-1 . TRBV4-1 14 CASSQDRVGTEAFF TGCGCCAGCAGCCAAGACAGGGTGGGGACTGAAGCTTTCTTT
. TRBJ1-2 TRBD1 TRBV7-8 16 CASSSAGTGGLYGYTF TGTGCCAGCAGCTCCGCCGGGACAGGGGGTCTCTATGGCTACACCTTC
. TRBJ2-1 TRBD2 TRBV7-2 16 CASSLASGGAYNEQFF TGTGCCAGCAGCTTAGCTAGCGGGGGGGCCTACAATGAGCAGTTCTTC
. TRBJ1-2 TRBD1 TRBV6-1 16 CASSESGQGLNYGYTF TGTGCCAGCAGTGAAAGTGGACAGGGCCTTAACTATGGCTACACCTTC
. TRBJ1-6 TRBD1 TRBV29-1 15 CSVLLDREGNSPLHF TGCAGCGTTCTCCTCGACAGGGAGGGGAATTCACCCCTCCACTTT
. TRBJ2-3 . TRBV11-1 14 CASSLDSSTDTQYF TGTGCCAGCAGCTTAGACTCTAGCACAGATACGCAGTATTTT
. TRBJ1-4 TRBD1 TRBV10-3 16 CAISSSDRGRNEKLFF TGTGCCATCAGCAGTTCCGACAGGGGTCGGAATGAAAAACTGTTTTTT
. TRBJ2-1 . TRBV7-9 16 CASSLEGPCSYNEQFF TGTGCCAGCAGCTTAGAAGGCCCCTGCTCCTACAATGAGCAGTTCTTC
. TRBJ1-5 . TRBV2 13 CASKRQINQPQHF TGTGCCAGCAAACGACAGATCAATCAGCCCCAGCATTTT
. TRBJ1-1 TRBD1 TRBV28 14 CASSLGDRNTEAFF TGTGCCAGCAGTTTAGGGGACAGGAACACTGAAGCTTTCTTT
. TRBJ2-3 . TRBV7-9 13 CASSLAGADTQYF TGTGCCAGCAGCTTAGCAGGGGCCGATACGCAGTATTTT
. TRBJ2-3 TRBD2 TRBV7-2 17 CASSYTSGGLGTYTQYF TGTGCCAGCAGCTATACTAGCGGGGGTCTCGGCACATATACGCAGTATTTT
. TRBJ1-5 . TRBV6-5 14 CASSLPGVDQPQHF TGTGCCAGCAGTCTGCCAGGGGTTGATCAGCCCCAGCATTTT
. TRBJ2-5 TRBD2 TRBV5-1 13 CASSPSGGETQYF TGCGCCAGCAGCCCCTCGGGGGGAGAGACCCAGTACTTC
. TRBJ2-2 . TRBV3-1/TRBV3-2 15 CASSQVRRNTGELFF TGTGCCAGCAGCCAAGTCAGGAGGAACACCGGGGAGCTGTTTTTT
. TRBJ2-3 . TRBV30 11 CAWSRPDTQYF TGTGCCTGGAGTCGCCCGGATACGCAGTATTTT
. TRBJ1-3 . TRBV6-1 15 CASSERGLIGNTIYF TGTGCCAGCAGTGAAAGGGGGTTAATCGGAAACACCATATATTTT
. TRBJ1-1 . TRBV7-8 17 CASSLSSSFVFADPAFF TGTGCCAGCAGCTTGAGTAGTTCTTTTGTTTTCGCCGACCCAGCTTTCTTT
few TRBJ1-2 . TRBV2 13 CASRVSLDYGYTF TGTGCCAGCAGGGTGAGCCTGGACTATGGCTACACCTTC